Listed here are 27 T cell receptor beta chains from one sample, sequenced in a study of B cell selection in AIRE deficiency. Regulatory T cells were sorted as CD4+CD25hiCD127low/negative. The method was immunoSEQ multiplex PCR; TCRdb's version includes in-frame clones alone and lacks a portion of them. The sample shows about 22,000 clones, approximately 94% of them seen only once. Sequenced input: Tregs sorted from PBMCs. The receptors here all came from a human donor with AIRE deficiency.

This clone was counted between two and nine times. The rearrangement uses TRBV6-1 and TRBJ2-7; D may match TRBD1 or TRBD2 (5 bases each). CDR3 size: 13 residues. The germline gives CDR1 MNHNS, CDR2 SASEGT. Trimming took 9 bases from V and 0 from J, leaving 12 bases between them. Here the CDR3 DNA reads TGTGCCAGTCAAGAGGGGAGCTCCTACGAGCAGTACTTC. Encoded protein: CASQEGSSYEQYF.

This chain joins TRBV19 and TRBJ1-5; D is unresolved. There are 14 residues in the CDR3. V was clipped by 6 bases and J by 3 bases, with 12 bases between them. Germline V gene lookup returns CDR1 LNHDA and CDR2 SQIVND (reference sequence). The CDR3 loop reads CASSPRGFNQPQHF. CDR3 sequence (DNA): TGTGCCAGTAGCCCCCGGGGATTCAATCAGCCCCAGCATTTT.

The chain uses TRBV28 and TRBJ2-5, with D possibly being TRBD1 or TRBD2 (5 bases each). Germline CDR1 and CDR2: MDHEN and SYDVKM. Deletions cut 2 bases from V and 5 bases from J, with 12 bases between. The CDR3 runs to 14 residues. The DNA for the CDR3 is TGTGCCAGCAGTTTACCGGGACGCTGGGAGACCCAGTACTTC. Translation gives CASSLPGRWETQYF.

The chain carries TRBV5-1 and TRBJ2-4; D call uncertain. The CDR3 is made up of 13 amino acids. The V gene's germline CDR1 is SGHRS and CDR2 YFSETQ. The germline V and J ends were trimmed by 0 bases and 12 bases, with 13 bases remaining between them. CDR3 nucleotides: TGCGCCAGCAGCTTGGCGGGCAGTCCCCCTCAGTACTTC. Its translation: CASSLAGSPPQYF.

This clone was counted a single time. The V call is TRBV20-1, the J call TRBJ1-2; no definite D call. The CDR3 is 11 residues long. Deletions cut 3 bases from V and 2 bases from J, with 4 bases between. The V gene's germline CDR1 is DFQATT and CDR2 SNEGSKA (reference sequence). The CDR3 protein is CSARVNYGYTF. CDR3 in DNA: TGCAGTGCTAGGGTCAACTATGGCTACACCTTC.

This chain uses TRBV30 with TRBJ1-5; D unclear. CDR1 is GTSNPN, CDR2 SVGIG, per germline (reference sequence). The ends were cut back, 2 bases at V and 3 bases at J, with 8 bases in the middle. The CDR3 is 13 amino acids. CDR3 in amino acids: CAWSRSSNQPQHF. The CDR3 DNA is TGTGCCTGGAGTAGGAGCTCCAATCAGCCCCAGCATTTT. Together with reference TRBV30 and TRBJ1-5, the CDR3 gives the full variable domain: SQTIHQWPATLVQPVGSPLSLECTVEGTSNPNLYWYRQAAGRGLQLLFYSVGIGQISSEVPQNLSASRPQDRQFILSSKKLLLSDSGFYLCAWSRSSNQPQHFGDGTRLSIL.

The rearrangement links TRBV28 to TRBJ2-7; 9 bases match TRBD1. J gave up 7 bases and V 2 bases, and 9 bases lay outside the gene matches. The CDR3 is 15 residues long. CDR1 and CDR2 (germline): MDHEN, SYDVKM. The DNA for the CDR3 is TGTGCCAGCAGTTTAATAGGGACAGGGAAAAGGGAGCAGTACTTC. Translated, it gives CASSLIGTGKREQYF. The full variable domain, its missing parts supplied by reference TRBV28 and TRBJ2-7, is DVKVTQSSRYLVKRTGEKVFLECVQDMDHENMFWYRQDPGLGLRLIYFSYDVKMKEKGDIPEGYSVSREKKERFSLILESASTNQTSMYLCASSLIGTGKREQYFGPGTRLTVT.

The CDR3 protein is CASSTFIWSRGRPREGYEQYF. CDR3 DNA: TGTGCCAGCAGTACCTTTATCTGGAGCAGGGGTAGGCCACGAGAAGGTTACGAGCAGTACTTC. V is TRBV27 and J is TRBJ2-7, with a possible D match to TRBD1 (6 bases). Germline-derived CDR1 and CDR2 are MNHEY and SMNVEV (reference sequence). Trimming cost V 5 bases and J 4 bases, with 36 bases left between them. This CDR3 region has 21 residues.

The table lists this clone with a count of one. The CDR3 loop is CASRTEVISYEQYF. The CDR3 DNA reads TGTGCCAGCAGGACCGAAGTAATCTCCTACGAGCAGTACTTC. The rearrangement links TRBV2 to TRBJ2-7; D gene unclear. The V gene lost 6 bases and the J gene lost 0 bases, with 12 bases spanning the gap. The CDR3 covers 14 residues. CDR1 is SNHLY and CDR2 is FYNNEI in the germline V gene.

Here the CDR3 DNA reads TGCGCCAGCAGCTTGGCACAGGGTAAGGGCACAGATACGCAGTATTTT. Its translation: CASSLAQGKGTDTQYF. V gene TRBV5-1 combines with J gene TRBJ2-3, with TRBD1 as a possible D gene (6 bases). CDR1 is SGHRS and CDR2 is YFSETQ in the germline V gene. The CDR3 totals 16 residues. V dropped 0 bases and J dropped 1 base, with 12 bases sitting between them.

The rearrangement uses TRBV29-1 and TRBJ2-1; tentative D call: TRBD2 (6 bases). Germline CDR1 is SQVTM and CDR2 is ANQGSEA. This CDR3 contains 16 residues. The V and J ends lost 0 bases and 2 bases respectively, with 14 bases between them. Here the CDR3 DNA reads TGCAGCGTTGAAGATCGCGGGACTCAGACCTACAATGAGCAGTTCTTC. This encodes CSVEDRGTQTYNEQFF.

This chain connects TRBV2 to TRBJ2-4; D might be TRBD1 or TRBD2, each matching 7 bases. The CDR3 is 17 amino acids. Germline CDR1 SNHLY, CDR2 FYNNEI. V shed 5 bases and J shed 0 bases, with 17 bases lying between them. The CDR3 protein is CASSIRGGALAKNIQYF. CDR3 DNA: TGTGCCAGCAGTATCAGGGGGGGGGCTCTAGCCAAAAACATTCAGTACTTC.

V and J are TRBV7-9 and TRBJ1-4; 7 positions agree with TRBD1. Per germline, CDR1 SEHNR and CDR2 FQNEAQ (reference sequence). J was trimmed by 0 bases and V by 1 base; bases with no gene match: 5. The CDR3 extends over 17 amino acids. CDR3 protein: CASSLGTGLATNEKLFF. The CDR3 DNA reads TGTGCCAGCAGCTTAGGGACAGGCCTTGCAACTAATGAAAAACTGTTTTTT.

V gene TRBV5-1 combines with J gene TRBJ2-2; TRBD2 is a possible D gene (6 bases). Germline V CDR1 and CDR2: SGHRS, YFSETQ. V lost 3 bases to trimming and J lost 7 bases, with 13 bases between them. CDR3 size: 14 residues. The CDR3 spells CASSSWTTHGELFF. CDR3 DNA: TGCGCCAGCAGCTCCTGGACTACACACGGGGAGCTGTTTTTT.

On this clone: This same CDR3 is encoded by further DNA sequences in the sample. The CDR3 region is CASSLGASGRSNEKLFF. In nucleotides, the CDR3 is TGTGCCAGCAGCTTAGGTGCCTCCGGACGGAGTAATGAAAAACTGTTTTTT. The chain joins TRBV7-9 to TRBJ1-4; D gene unclear. The CDR3 sequence is 17 residues long. V was shortened by 1 base and J by 4 bases, with 16 bases between the two germline ends. CDR1 SEHNR and CDR2 FQNEAQ come from the germline V gene (reference sequence).

V usage is TRBV28 and J usage is TRBJ2-1; 10 bases align to TRBD2. With V trimmed by 2 bases and J by 9 bases, 13 bases remained unmatched. Germline V CDR1 and CDR2: MDHEN, SYDVKM. The CDR3 consists of 17 residues. CDR3 amino acids: CASSLGPGLAGAFEQFF. CDR3 coding DNA: TGTGCCAGCAGTTTAGGTCCAGGCCTAGCGGGAGCCTTTGAGCAGTTCTTC. Full variable domain (remainder filled in from reference TRBV28 and TRBJ2-1): DVKVTQSSRYLVKRTGEKVFLECVQDMDHENMFWYRQDPGLGLRLIYFSYDVKMKEKGDIPEGYSVSREKKERFSLILESASTNQTSMYLCASSLGPGLAGAFEQFFGPGTRLTVL.

This clone was counted only a few times. The rearrangement uses TRBV29-1 and TRBJ2-7, with D unresolved. The germline V gene encodes CDR1 SQVTM and CDR2 ANQGSEA. The CDR3 is 11 residues long. The ends were cut back, 2 bases at V and 3 bases at J, with 5 bases in the middle. This CDR3 is CSVENNYEQYF. CDR3 in DNA: TGCAGCGTTGAAAATAACTACGAGCAGTACTTC.

The chain employs TRBV16 and TRBJ2-1; TRBD1 agrees at 11 bases. This CDR3 region has 15 residues. J was trimmed by 8 bases and V by 4 bases; bases with no gene match: 7. Germline assignment: CDR1 KGHSY and CDR2 FQNENV. The CDR3 loop reads CASSRPGQGVYEQFF. The DNA of the CDR3 is TGTGCCAGCAGCCGCCCGGGACAGGGGGTCTATGAGCAGTTCTTC.

This chain uses TRBV27 with TRBJ2-1; no clear D. Germline CDR1 is MNHEY and CDR2 is SMNVEV (reference sequence). The V end was cut by 1 base, the J end by 7 bases, with 20 bases between. The CDR3 sequence is 17 residues long. This CDR3 is CASSLFARPGSPNEQFF. In DNA, the CDR3 is TGTGCCAGCAGTTTATTTGCCAGGCCCGGCTCGCCGAATGAGCAGTTCTTC.

The chain couples TRBV28 to TRBJ1-2; D ambiguous. Trimming shortened V by 3 bases and J by 0 bases, and 5 bases separated the two germline ends. The CDR3 sequence is 13 residues long. Germline CDR1 and CDR2: MDHEN and SYDVKM. The CDR3 nucleotides read TGTGCCAGCAGTTTCATTGCTAACTATGGCTACACCTTC. Its protein is CASSFIANYGYTF.

The genes are TRBV7-3 and TRBJ2-2, with 7 positions matching TRBD2. The V gene end was trimmed by 5 bases and the J gene end by 0 bases; junction bases not matched to a gene: 3. This CDR3 has 15 residues. From germline, CDR1 is SGHTA and CDR2 FQGTGA. As DNA, the CDR3 is TGTGCCAGCAGCAAGGGACTACCGAACACCGGGGAGCTGTTTTTT. It specifies CASSKGLPNTGELFF.

The J gene is TRBJ2-5, the V gene TRBV5-6, with TRBD1 as a possible D gene (5 bases). Trimming removed 4 bases from V and 1 base from J, with 14 bases in between. The CDR3 contains 15 residues. Germline CDR1 and CDR2: SGHDT and YYEEEE. As DNA, the CDR3 is TGTGCCAGCAGCAATGTACAGGCCTTCCAAGAGACCCAGTACTTC. Encoded protein: CASSNVQAFQETQYF.

The chain is built from TRBV19 and TRBJ2-6, with 7 bases that match TRBD1. Germline V gene data show CDR1 as LNHDA and CDR2 as SQIVND (reference sequence). CDR3 length: 18 residues. The V and J ends lost 10 bases and 0 bases, in that order; junction bases with no gene match: 15. Here the CDR3 DNA reads TGTGCCACCAAACCCCGGACAGGCCAGGACTCTGGGGCCAACGTCCTGACTTTC. Residues: CATKPRTGQDSGANVLTF.

This clone appeared a few times. A read error may account for a junction end that differs from germline. V is TRBV7-7 and J is TRBJ2-5; possible D gene TRBD1, 6 bases. There are 12 residues in the CDR3. The germline gives CDR1 SSHAT, CDR2 FNYEAQ (reference sequence). CDR3 region: CASSPQGETQYF. CDR3 nucleotides: TGTGCTAGCAGCCCGCAGGGGGAGACCCAGTACTTC.

The chain joins TRBV6-4 to TRBJ1-1, with D maybe TRBD1 (5 bases). The CDR3 is 14 amino acids. CDR1 is MRHNA, CDR2 SNTAGT, per germline. Trimming shortened V by 6 bases and J by 4 bases, and 15 bases separated the two germline ends. Written as DNA, the CDR3 is TGTGCCAGCAGCCCCCTTCCGGGGCCCACTGAAGCTTTCTTT. It translates to CASSPLPGPTEAFF.

This chain uses TRBV5-4 with TRBJ2-3, with unresolved D. Trimming took off 0 bases at V and 0 bases at J, with 23 bases between the two ends. The length of the CDR3 is 20 residues. Germline CDR1 SGHNT, CDR2 YYREEE (reference sequence). The CDR3 DNA sequence: TGTGCCAGCAGCTTGGGACGGGTGGGCGCCTGGGCGCCTAGCACAGATACGCAGTATTTT. Translating it yields CASSLGRVGAWAPSTDTQYF. The whole variable domain, filled in from reference TRBV5-4 and TRBJ2-3, reads ETGVTQSPTHLIKTRGQQVTLRCSSQSGHNTVSWYQQALGQGPQFIFQYYREEENGRGNFPPRFSGLQFPNYSSELNVNALELDDSALYLCASSLGRVGAWAPSTDTQYFGPGTRLTVL.

V is TRBV7-9 and J is TRBJ2-7; D not resolved. Germline V gene data show CDR1 as SEHNR and CDR2 as FQNEAQ (reference sequence). This CDR3 contains 16 residues. The ends were cut back, 1 base at V and 2 bases at J, with 15 bases in the middle. The DNA of the CDR3 is TGTGCCAGCAGCTTAGGAATCCCGACACTCCCCTACGAGCAGTACTTC. Translated: CASSLGIPTLPYEQYF.